The sequence of this T cell receptor beta chain was determined in a study of blood T cell repertoires in COVID-19. The CDR3 is 14 residues long. Germline CDR1 KGHDR, CDR2 SFDVKD. V gave up 5 bases and J gave up 4 bases, with 12 bases separating them. The assay was immunoSEQ multiplex PCR, and TCRdb's table has in-frame clones only and misses some. The table includes 150,000 or so clones, 70% to 90% detected once. The source material was peripheral blood. V usage is TRBV24-1 and J usage is TRBJ2-3; tentatively, D is TRBD1 (6 bases). This TCR derives from a woman between 45 and 60 years old with COVID-19, enrolled during active disease. The CDR3 nucleotides read TGTGCCACCAGTGTAGGGGGAAGCGCAGATACGCAGTATTTT. Its protein is CATSVGGSADTQYF.